This TCR beta chain was obtained from a study of Ad26.COV2.S vaccination and SARS-CoV-2 variants (dated by TCRdb to the early 2020s). For context, the study as a whole: Donors in the vaccine arm were drawn from COV1001, a phase I-IIa trial of Ad26.COV2.S in healthy adults that was multicentre, randomized, double-blind and placebo-controlled. TCRbeta repertoire sequencing was used to assess the specificity and breadth of SARS-CoV-2-reactive T cell receptors after Ad26.COV2.S vaccination. The TCR-sequenced set comprised approximately 32 samples: some 20 Ad26.COV2.S vaccine recipients, 5 placebo recipients and 8 SARS-CoV-2 convalescent individuals. Trial participants were randomized into five groups of five, in which low-dose or high-dose Ad26.COV2.S was given once or twice, or placebo was given on both occasions. Ad26.COV2.S was given intramuscularly at 5x10^10 or 1x10^11 viral particles, as a single shot or as two shots 56 days apart. Investigators did not know the trial group allocation while performing experiments and assessing outcomes.

TCRbeta CDR3 regions were sequenced with the immunoSEQ Assay. After extraction, genomic DNA underwent amplification by bias-controlled multiplex PCR, followed by high-throughput sequencing. The original pipeline was this. To quantify the absolute abundance of each unique TCRbeta CDR3 region, sequences were collapsed and filtered. T cell fraction was estimated by normalizing TCRbeta template counts to usable DNA, which was measured by amplifying reference genes present in all nucleated cells. Repertoire TCRs were annotated as SARS-CoV-2-specific when V gene, CDR3 amino acid sequence and J gene were exactly matched to a known reactive TCR set. The reference SARS-CoV-2 TCR set was derived from MIRA and filtered for enrichment in COVID-19-positive ImmuneCODE repertoires, a step that removed public or cross-reactive TCRs. Drawing on the MIRA antigens, annotated TCRs were analysed further at the level of specific ORF or position within ORF. Depth was the summed frequency of annotated unique rearrangements, while breadth was defined as annotated unique rearrangements over total unique productive rearrangements. Two-sided Wilcoxon rank-sum tests were applied when comparing TCR breadth between groups. Not all clones reach the TCRdb copy of this immuneACCESS table, which keeps in-frame sequences only. Checked studies attribute under half of the gap to unresolved V genes and leave the rest unexplained. Clonal size and the V and J genes are those of that table, whereas D and trimming came from the DNA. This sample has about 320,000 clones in its table, and more than 70% of those were observed once. The ten largest clones represent more than 1.5% of the sample.

General conclusions and limits of the study: Non-spike TCR breadth was comparable between vaccine and placebo recipients, consistent with the vaccine containing only spike. Spike-specific TCR breadth was higher in Ad26.COV2.S recipients than in placebo recipients (P = 0.0014). After vaccination, spike-specific CD8+ and CD4+ T cell responses were reported to show substantial breadth. The authors noted that total T cell responses may have been underestimated by the TCR breadth and depth analyses. The study was not powered to compare responses between vaccine doses or regimens.

As concerns this clone: Its antigen is currently not known. Nothing much larger sits one base from this clone, and base qualities are not available.

What this sample's treatment or condition label stands for: approximately 18 received Ad26.COV2.S at low or high dose, single or two shots; roughly 5 received placebo; per-sample allocation not given. Repertoires of vaccine and placebo recipients were sequenced from samples taken on day 63 after the first injection. In Cohort 1b, around 23 adults aged 18-55 years were enrolled at a single site in Boston, USA, between 29 July and 7 August 2020. As a vaccine, Ad26.COV2.S was a replication-incompetent adenovirus type 26 vector that expressed a prefusion-stabilized SARS-CoV-2 spike protein derived from the original Wuhan strain. Looking up the germline V gene yields CDR1 MGHDK and CDR2 SYGVNS. V sheds 2 bases and J sheds 10 bases, leaving 11 bases between their ends. The CDR3 has 13 amino acids, counting the end cysteine and phenylalanine. Only the CDR3 part of the read is kept: 39 bases, read in frame from the first base.

This material consisted of peripheral blood, taken in a trial of Ad26.COV2.S vaccine versus placebo. This receptor chain uses TRBV25-1 and TRBJ1-4, with the D gene call left open. This sequence was found in a person between 18 and 65 years old who received the Ad26.COV2.S COVID-19 vaccine or a placebo. The CDR3 corresponds to CASSEPRTVKLFF. The DNA sequence follows: TGTGCCAGCAGTGAACCCCGGACGGTAAAACTGTTTTTT. The CDR3 plus the reference TRBV25-1 and TRBJ1-4 genes for the other parts give the full variable domain: EADIYQTPRYLVIGTGKKITLECSQTMGHDKMYWYQQDPGMELHLIHYSYGVNSTEKGDLSSESTVSRIRTEHFPLTLESARPSHTSQYLCASSEPRTVKLFFGSGTQLSVL.